This TCR beta chain was sequenced during a study of T cells in Graves' hyperthyroidism and ophthalmopathy. This CDR3 has 14 residues. Trimming stripped 6 bases from V and 4 bases from J, with 13 bases between. Amplification yielded TCR beta CDR3 regions, with RNA transcripts as the source. In the first-round RT-PCR of the TCR CDR3, the HTBI primer set was used. In TCRdb, the multiplex PCR reads were re-called with MiXCR into one record per CDR3 protein. The sample contains approximately 430,000 distinct CDR3 sequences, 15% to 19% of which appear only once. This clonotype was detected many times. The chain has TRBV12-3 or TRBV12-4 and TRBJ2-1, with D perhaps TRBD2 (6 bases). Sequencing used blood. The clonotype was recovered from a woman aged 18 to 35 with Graves' hyperthyroidism. The CDR3: CASSPQSGYNEQFF. The CDR3 region has the DNA TGTGCCAGCAGCCCCCAGAGCGGGTACAATGAGCAGTTCTTC.